One sample yielded the 7 T cell receptor beta chains listed below, sequenced in a study of identical twins. TCRdb independently ran MiXCR on the 5' RACE reads; one entry per CDR3 protein. The table lists about 690,000 distinct CDR3 sequences, 5.5% to 6.5% of them singletons. Input material: naive T cells sorted from blood. The receptors here all came from a man in his late teens or twenties in good health.

The table lists this clonotype with a few counts. Written as DNA, the CDR3 is TGTGCCAGTAGTATAATAAAACTTCCAAGCTCTGGGGCCAACGTCCTGACTTTC. Its translation: CASSIIKLPSSGANVLTF. The genes are TRBV19 and TRBJ2-6; D is undetermined. The CDR3 consists of 18 residues. Germline V lookup: CDR1 LNHDA, CDR2 SQIVND (reference sequence). Trimming pared 2 bases from V and 0 bases from J, leaving 14 bases between.

This clonotype has ten or more counts. The chain has TRBV29-1 and TRBJ2-7; no definite D call. The CDR3 extends over 11 amino acids. Germline V lookup: CDR1 SQVTM, CDR2 ANQGSEA. V gave up 7 bases and J gave up 6 bases, with 13 bases separating them. The CDR3, as DNA: TGCAGCGGACGAGCCGCCGCCGAGCAGTACTTC. Its translation: CSGRAAAEQYF.

This chain joins TRBV12-3 or TRBV12-4 and TRBJ1-1, with D tentatively TRBD1 (5 bases). The CDR3 is made up of 13 amino acids. V was trimmed by 7 bases and J by 8 bases, leaving 17 bases between them. CDR3 DNA sequence: TGTGCCAGCACCCCCGGAGGGGTCCTCGAAGCTTTCTTT. Its translation: CASTPGGVLEAFF.

There are many counts of this clonotype. This chain joins TRBV7-2 and TRBJ2-1; either TRBD1 or TRBD2 may supply D (5 bases each). The germline CDR1 and CDR2 sequences are SGHTA and FQGNSA. The CDR3 sequence is 14 residues long. V was pared by 8 bases and J by 6 bases, with 17 bases between. CDR3 residues: CASGLSGTTNEQFF. For the CDR3, the DNA is TGTGCCAGCGGGCTGTCGGGGACCACCAATGAGCAGTTCTTC. The whole variable domain, remainder taken from reference TRBV7-2 and TRBJ2-1, is GAGVSQSPSNKVTEKGKDVELRCDPISGHTALYWYRQSLGQGLEFLIYFQGNSAPDKSGLPSDRFSAERTGGSVSTLTIQRTQQEDSAVYLCASGLSGTTNEQFFGPGTRLTVL.

This clonotype was seen many times. The chain is built from TRBV20-1 and TRBJ2-3; 12 bases map to TRBD2. Germline V lookup: CDR1 DFQATT, CDR2 SNEGSKA (reference sequence). The CDR3 extends over 15 amino acids. Trimming at V came to 5 bases and at J to 2 bases, leaving 5 bases not matched to a gene. CDR3 region: CSAHRTSGTTDTQYF. Written as DNA, the CDR3 is TGCAGTGCTCACCGGACTAGCGGGACCACAGATACGCAGTATTTT.

Only a few counts were recorded for this clonotype. This chain links TRBV12-3 or TRBV12-4 with TRBJ2-7; 7 nucleotides line up with TRBD2. The CDR3 is made up of 15 amino acids. J lost 4 bases, V lost 6 bases, and 12 bases had no gene match. The CDR3 bases are TGTGCCAGCAGCCCAATGCGGCTAGCGGCTTACGAGCAGTACTTC. Its translation is CASSPMRLAAYEQYF.

The chain is built from TRBV27 and TRBJ2-7; tentatively, D is TRBD1 (6 bases). V lost 5 bases, J lost 0 bases, and 17 bases lay in between. This CDR3 comprises 16 residues. Germline CDR1 MNHEY, CDR2 SMNVEV (reference sequence). The chain's CDR3 is CASSTLTGSRSYEQYF. The CDR3 DNA is TGTGCCAGCAGTACCCTCACAGGGAGCCGCTCCTACGAGCAGTACTTC.